This T cell receptor (beta chain) was recorded in a study of T cells in Graves' hyperthyroidism and ophthalmopathy. Newly diagnosed patients aged 18 to 65 had hyperthyroidism of under 2 months' duration. Exclusion of patients followed from uncontrolled infection, other autoimmune disease, pregnancy or lactation. The diagnoses drew upon clinical symptoms, serum thyroxine and TRAb, thyroid ultrasound and orbital computed tomography. The CDR3 runs 14 residues. Per the germline V gene, CDR1 is SGHKS and CDR2 is YYEKEE (reference sequence). Deletions cut 3 bases from V and 6 bases from J, with 16 bases between. RNA transcripts gave rise to amplified TCR beta CDR3 regions. The primer set for the first-round RT-PCR of the TCR CDR3 was HTBI. MiXCR, applied by TCRdb to the multiplex PCR reads, yields one record per CDR3 protein. The sample has over 500,000 distinct CDR3 sequences, around 13% seen once. General study points: Appearing also in blood were most of the thyroid clonotypes expanded above 0.001.

This clonotype appeared a few times. Its antigen remains unknown. The sequence came from a middle-aged woman with Graves' hyperthyroidism. The source material was blood. The V and J genes are TRBV5-5 and TRBJ2-7; TRBD2 might be the D (7 bases). CDR3 nucleotides: TGTGCCAGCAGCTGGGGAGGGGGAGGGGTCGAGCAGTACTTC. Its protein is CASSWGGGGVEQYF.